This TCR beta chain was retrieved from a study of a mutant IDH1 vaccine in newly diagnosed glioma. Study-wide background: Of treated patients, 62.5% were men and 37.5% women, averaging roughly 40 years.

On this clone itself: As yet, its antigen is unknown.

The CDR3 runs 14 residues. V gave up 5 bases and J gave up 6 bases; unmatched junction bases: 3. Germline assignment: CDR1 LNHDA and CDR2 SQIVND (reference sequence). Assay: immunoSEQ multiplex PCR; the TCRdb copy retains only in-frame clones and omits some. The data hold around 70,000 clones, with more than 85% observed a single time. Time point reported: week 35, safety follow-up. What each vaccine dose contained was 300 ug of mutant IDH1 20-mer peptide, accompanied by topical imiquimod. Eight vaccinations were given in weeks 1, 3, 5, 7, 11, 15, 19 and 23. The V call is TRBV19, the J call TRBJ2-7, with 14 bases matching TRBD2. This specimen consisted of PBMCs, obtained from a glioma patient whose treatment included an IDH1 peptide vaccine. The receptor was derived from a man aged 25 to 45 with glioma. In DNA, the CDR3 is TGTGCCAGTAGTCGACTAGCGGGAGGGGTCGAGCAGTACTTC. It translates to CASSRLAGGVEQYF.